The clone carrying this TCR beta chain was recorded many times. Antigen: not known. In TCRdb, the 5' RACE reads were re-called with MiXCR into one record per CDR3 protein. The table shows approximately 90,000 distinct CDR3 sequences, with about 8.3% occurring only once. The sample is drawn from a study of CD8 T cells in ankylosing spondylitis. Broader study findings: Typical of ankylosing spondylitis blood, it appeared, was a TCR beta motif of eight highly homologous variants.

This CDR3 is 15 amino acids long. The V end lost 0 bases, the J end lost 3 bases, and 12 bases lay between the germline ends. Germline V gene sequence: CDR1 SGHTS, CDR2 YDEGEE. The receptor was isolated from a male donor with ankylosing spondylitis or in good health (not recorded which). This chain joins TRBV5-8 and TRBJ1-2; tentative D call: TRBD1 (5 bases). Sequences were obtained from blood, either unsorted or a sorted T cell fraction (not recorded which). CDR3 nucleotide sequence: TGTGCCAGCAGCTTGGTTGTGGGGGATTACTATGGCTACACCTTC. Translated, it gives CASSLVVGDYYGYTF.